Below are 21 T cell receptor beta chains sequenced from a single sample in a study of Graves' ophthalmopathy and Graves' hyperthyroidism. RNA transcripts served as template for amplifying TCR beta CDR3 sequences. The authors performed first-round RT-PCR with HTBI primers and then a second-round multiplex PCR. A single record per CDR3 protein comes from TCRdb applying MiXCR to the multiplex PCR reads. The top ten clones hold about 9.1% of a sample with about 210,000 distinct CDR3 sequences, under 30% of them seen once. Material for sequencing was peripheral blood. The receptor set was obtained from a man in his fifties with Graves' ophthalmopathy.

This clonotype was seen repeatedly, ten times or more. The chain is built from TRBV7-3 and TRBJ2-7; D might be TRBD1 or TRBD2, each matching 5 bases. This CDR3 has 13 amino acids. The germline V gene has CDR1 SGHTA and CDR2 FQGTGA. V lost 5 bases, J lost 7 bases, and 15 bases lay in between. CDR3 region: CASSTNRGGEQYF. CDR3 nucleotide sequence: TGTGCCAGCAGCACAAATCGGGGCGGGGAGCAGTACTTC. The entire variable domain, with the rest obtained from reference TRBV7-3 and TRBJ2-7, is as follows: GAGVSQTPSNKVTEKGKYVELRCDPISGHTALYWYRQSLGQGPEFLIYFQGTGAADDSGLPNDRFFAVRPEGSVSTLKIQRTERGDSAVYLCASSTNRGGEQYFGPGTRLTVT.

This chain joins TRBV12-3 or TRBV12-4 and TRBJ1-1; D remains ambiguous. The CDR3 totals 13 residues. Between the trimmed V and J ends, which lost 4 bases and 3 bases, there was a span of 9 bases. CDR3 residues: CASSSQPDTEAFF. The CDR3 nucleotides are TGTGCCAGCAGTTCACAGCCTGACACTGAAGCTTTCTTT.

The rearrangement joins TRBV2 to TRBJ2-5, with D uncertain. There are 13 residues in the CDR3. V was trimmed by 3 bases and J by 0 bases, leaving 5 bases between them. CDR1 and CDR2 (germline): SNHLY, FYNNEI. CDR3 bases: TGTGCCAGCAGTGAGGCGGACCAAGAGACCCAGTACTTC. Protein: CASSEADQETQYF. Full variable domain (rest looked up from reference TRBV2 and TRBJ2-5): EPEVTQTPSHQVTQMGQEVILRCVPISNHLYFYWYRQILGQKVEFLVSFYNNEISEKSEIFDDQFSVERPDGSNFTLKIRSTKLEDSAMYFCASSEADQETQYFGPGTRLLVL.

Details on this clonotype: The junction departs from the called germline gene at one end, perhaps through a read error. The rearrangement links TRBV12-3 or TRBV12-4 to TRBJ1-5, with D tentatively TRBD1 (6 bases). CDR3 length equals 15 residues. In DNA form, the CDR3 reads TGTGTCAGCAGTTTGAAGGGGGTAAGCAATCAGCCCCAGCATTTT. Its translation is CVSSLKGVSNQPQHF.

The chain couples TRBV27 to TRBJ1-5, with unresolved D. Trimming shortened V by 6 bases and J by 6 bases, and 15 bases separated the two germline ends. The CDR3 contains 14 residues. From germline, CDR1 is MNHEY and CDR2 SMNVEV (reference sequence). The CDR3 DNA reads TGTGCCAGCAGGACCGGCGTTAAGGGTCAGCCCCAGCATTTT. Protein product: CASRTGVKGQPQHF.

This clonotype was counted at least ten times. The chain employs TRBV6-2 or TRBV6-3 and TRBJ2-7; D is undetermined. CDR1 is MNHEY and CDR2 is SVGEGT in the germline V gene. The germline V and J ends were trimmed by 6 bases and 3 bases, with 15 bases remaining between them. This CDR3 comprises 14 residues. In DNA form, the CDR3 reads TGTGCCAGCAGACCATACCGGACGATCTACGAGCAGTACTTC. This codes for CASRPYRTIYEQYF.

This clonotype was found many times. The chain combines TRBV27 with TRBJ2-3; 8 nucleotides align to TRBD1. Germline V gene sequence: CDR1 MNHEY, CDR2 SMNVEV (reference sequence). V lost 6 bases to trimming and J lost 4 bases; unmatched junction nucleotides: 3. CDR3 length: 13 amino acids. The CDR3, as DNA: TGTGCCAGCAGACTACAGGGGGCAGATACGCAGTATTTT. Encoded protein: CASRLQGADTQYF.

This chain links TRBV27 with TRBJ1-2; no clear D. Germline CDR1 and CDR2: MNHEY and SMNVEV (reference sequence). CDR3 length: 13 amino acids. Deletions cut 2 bases from V and 6 bases from J, with 10 bases between. Here the CDR3 DNA reads TGTGCCAGCAGTTTAAATGGCGGAAATGGCTACACCTTC. This codes for CASSLNGGNGYTF.

This clonotype was picked up many times. The chain has TRBV4-3 and TRBJ2-5; 7 bases are shared with TRBD2. The CDR3 runs 15 residues. The germline gives CDR1 LGHNA, CDR2 YSLEER. V was pared by 2 bases and J by 5 bases, with 8 bases of the junction left unmatched. The CDR3 region has the DNA TGCGCCAGCAGCCAATCGGCGGGAGAGAGGGAGACCCAGTACTTC. It is translated as CASSQSAGERETQYF.

This clonotype was detected many times. V and J are TRBV12-3 or TRBV12-4 and TRBJ1-2; no clear D. Between the trimmed V and J ends, which lost 7 bases and 2 bases, there was a span of 8 bases. CDR3 size: 12 residues. In DNA form, the CDR3 reads TGTGCCAGCACTTCCAAGAACTATGGCTACACCTTC. This encodes CASTSKNYGYTF.

The table lists this clonotype with many counts. In DNA, the CDR3 is TGTGCCAGCACCCGTCTTCGGGGGGACTACAATGAGCAGTTCTTC. Translating gives CASTRLRGDYNEQFF. The genes are TRBV12-3 or TRBV12-4 and TRBJ2-1, with TRBD2 identical over 7 bases. The CDR3 consists of 15 residues. Trimming took 7 bases from V and 3 from J; bases not matched to a gene: 9.

The table lists this clonotype with many counts. V and J are TRBV2 and TRBJ1-5; 8 nucleotides agree with TRBD1. CDR3 length: 13 amino acids. After removal of 6 bases from V and 6 bases from J, the junction contained 4 bases not matched to a gene. The germline CDR1 and CDR2 sequences are SNHLY and FYNNEI. In DNA, the CDR3 is TGTGCCAGCAGGAGGACAGGGCCTCAGCCCCAGCATTTT. Amino acid sequence: CASRRTGPQPQHF.

The chain employs TRBV30 and TRBJ1-3; no clear D. The CDR3 covers 11 residues. Germline loops: CDR1 GTSNPN, CDR2 SVGIG (reference sequence). V was pared by 0 bases and J by 4 bases, with 1 base between. The CDR3 loop reads CAWSVGNTIYF. CDR3 coding DNA: TGTGCCTGGAGTGTGGGAAACACCATATATTTT.

In the case of this clonotype: Sequence at one end of the junction differs from germline and may be a read error. The chain employs TRBV6-2 or TRBV6-3 and TRBJ2-7, with D maybe TRBD1 (6 bases). The CDR3 totals 14 residues. Germline CDR1 is MNHEY and CDR2 is SVGEGT. For the CDR3, the DNA is TGTGCCAGCAGTTACTCGACAGGCTCCTACGTGCAGTACTTC. Protein sequence: CASSYSTGSYVQYF.

There are many counts of this clonotype. V and J are TRBV4-3 and TRBJ2-7, with TRBD1 matching 7 bases. The length of the CDR3 is 13 residues. Germline loops: CDR1 LGHNA, CDR2 YSLEER. V gave up 0 bases and J gave up 6 bases; unmatched junction bases: 2. CDR3 in amino acids: CASSQEQGIEQYF. The CDR3 DNA reads as TGCGCCAGCAGCCAAGAACAGGGGATCGAGCAGTACTTC.

This clonotype has at least ten counts. V usage is TRBV6-1 and J usage is TRBJ1-6; D gene uncertain. Trimming cost V 6 bases and J 10 bases, with 13 bases left between them. The CDR3 has 13 residues. The germline CDR1 and CDR2 sequences are MNHNS and SASEGT. The CDR3 sequence is CASRSRGGSPLHF. The CDR3 DNA reads as TGTGCCAGCAGATCCCGAGGTGGATCACCCCTCCACTTT.

This clonotype has at least ten counts. V gene TRBV11-2 combines with J gene TRBJ2-7, with 8 positions matching TRBD1. Germline V CDR1 and CDR2: SGHAT, FQNNGV. Losses at the gene ends were 7 bases for V and 6 bases for J; bases not matched to a gene: 8. The CDR3 is 13 amino acids. CDR3 DNA: TGTGCCAGCACCCTCGCTCAGGGGGCCGAGCAGTACTTC. Its translation is CASTLAQGAEQYF.

The chain carries TRBV20-1 and TRBJ2-5, with TRBD2 matching 10 bases. Germline values: CDR1 DFQATT, CDR2 SNEGSKA (reference sequence). This CDR3 region has 16 residues. The trim removed 5 bases at V and 4 bases at J, leaving 13 bases unmatched. CDR3 nucleotide sequence: TGCAGTGCTGTCCCGTATACTAGCGGGATGAGAGAGACCCAGTACTTC. It translates to CSAVPYTSGMRETQYF.

This clonotype was seen ten or more times. V gene TRBV4-3 combines with J gene TRBJ2-2; 13 nucleotides line up with TRBD2. The CDR3 length is 18 residues. V dropped 5 bases and J dropped 1; count of bases not matched to a gene: 7. From germline, CDR1 is LGHNA and CDR2 YSLEER. DNA for the CDR3: TGCGCCAGCAGCACCCGGACTAGCGGGAGAATGAACACCGGGGAGCTGTTTTTT. It yields the protein CASSTRTSGRMNTGELFF.

This clonotype was observed at least ten times. This sequence joins TRBV3-1 and TRBJ1-2; D gene uncertain. Germline loops: CDR1 LGHDT, CDR2 YNNKEL (reference sequence). CDR3 length: 14 residues. Trimming stripped 0 bases from V and 4 bases from J, with 9 bases between. CDR3 region: CASSQDTGRYGYTF. The CDR3, as DNA: TGTGCCAGCAGCCAAGATACCGGACGCTATGGCTACACCTTC.

This clonotype was seen repeatedly, ten times or more. This rearrangement joins TRBV7-2 to TRBJ2-5; D perhaps matches TRBD1 (6 bases). The CDR3 runs 15 residues. Germline assignment: CDR1 SGHTA and CDR2 FQGNSA. V lost 4 bases to trimming and J lost 4 bases, with 16 bases between them. The CDR3 is CASSSSPGARETQYF. The CDR3 DNA follows: TGTGCCAGCAGCTCATCTCCAGGGGCGCGAGAGACCCAGTACTTC.